This T cell receptor beta chain was profiled in a study of pediatric ulcerative colitis. Across the study: Six or seven patients showed pancolitis and two showed left-sided colitis.

Before the diagnostic colonoscopy, ulcerative colitis patients were free of immunosuppressive medication. Study results and caveats: A couple of rectal clonotypes were found only in ulcerative colitis patients, all of them. Clonal expansions reduced rectal repertoire diversity in acute severe colitis.

About this clone: Its antigen is not known.

Data came from immunoSEQ multiplex PCR; TCRdb stores just in-frame clones and leaves some out. The data contain tens of thousands of clones, over 70% of them singletons. With V trimmed by 5 bases and J by 5 bases, 5 bases remained unmatched. The V gene's germline CDR1 is LNHNV and CDR2 YYDKDF (reference sequence). CDR3 length: 15 amino acids. The clonotype comes from a boy aged 5-17 years with moderate ulcerative colitis. The V and J genes are TRBV15 and TRBJ1-4; 10 nucleotides agree with TRBD1. The sample was blood. The CDR3 region has the DNA TGTGCCACCAGCCCAGACAGGGGGCGCAATGAAAAACTGTTTTTT. Residues: CATSPDRGRNEKLFF. Variable domain in full (rest from reference TRBV15 and TRBJ1-4): DAMVIQNPRYQVTQFGKPVTLSCSQTLNHNVMYWYQQKSSQAPKLLFHYYDKDFNNEADTPDNFQSRRPNTSFCFLDIRSPGLGDTAMYLCATSPDRGRNEKLFFGSGTQLSVL.